This T cell receptor beta chain was obtained from a study of CD8+CD57+ T cells in acquired aplastic anemia. Study-wide results and limits: Among patients, CD8+CD57+ cells displayed less diversity than the total CD4+ and CD8+ pools did.

All patients picked for sequencing had shown, by flow cytometry, an expansion of CD8+CD57+ cells. The CD8+CD57+ cell fraction, enriched with beads, gave a mean 1.6 ug DNA. Investigators profiled TCR beta VDJ and CDR3 from genomic DNA template. TCRdb passed the reads through MiXCR, listing each CDR3 protein once. The table lists around 15,000 distinct CDR3 sequences, approximately 38% of them singletons. Deletions cut 5 bases from V and 6 bases from J, with 11 bases between. CDR3 length: 13 amino acids. CDR1 and CDR2 from the germline V gene are DFQATT and SNEGSKA (reference sequence). This clonotype came up a few times. Its antigen is not identified.

The source of this sequence is a human donor with aplastic anemia. The rearrangement joins TRBV20-1 to TRBJ1-6; no firm D call. Material: CD8+CD57+ T cells sorted from PBMCs. Indicated subset: bead-enriched CD8+CD57+ effector memory T cells from SAA patients. The CDR3 nucleotides are TGCAGTGCTGGAGCGAGGGCTAATTCACCCCTCCACTTT. Translation gives CSAGARANSPLHF.